The 15 T cell receptor beta chains below were found in one sample sequenced in a study of response to subunit inactivated influenza vaccine. TCRdb reprocessed the RT-PCR reads via MiXCR and lists one record per CDR3 protein. The data hold more than 400,000 distinct CDR3 sequences, with 11% observed a single time. The sequencing used PBMCs from blood, collected about 6 weeks after vaccination. Receptors were obtained from a man aged 45-65 years who received an inactivated influenza vaccine.

Only a few counts were recorded for this clonotype. The chain is built from TRBV20-1 and TRBJ2-7, with a weak D call TRBD2 (6 bases). Germline values: CDR1 DFQATT, CDR2 SNEGSKA (reference sequence). Trimming took off 5 bases at V and 5 bases at J, with 22 bases between the two ends. The CDR3 runs to 15 residues. The CDR3 reads CSAGGEVRAPDEQYF. As DNA, the CDR3 is TGCAGTGCTGGTGGGGAGGTCAGAGCCCCCGACGAGCAGTACTTC.

In this sample, this clonotype turned up many times. Here the CDR3 reads CAGSGDSYEQYF. CDR3 nucleotide sequence: TGTGCCGGATCGGGGGACTCCTACGAGCAGTACTTC. This chain joins TRBV10-3 and TRBJ2-7; D may be TRBD2 (6 bases). This CDR3 spans 12 amino acids. V lost 11 bases and J 0 bases, leaving 11 bases between the germline ends. CDR1 is ENHRY and CDR2 is SYGVKD in the germline V gene.

In its sample, this clonotype was seen many times. The chain is built from TRBV6-5 and TRBJ2-5, with D perhaps TRBD1 (5 bases). Looked up from germline, CDR1 is MNHEY and CDR2 is SVGAGI. This CDR3 is built from 17 residues. Trimming removed 0 bases at V and 4 bases at J, with 18 bases between. The CDR3 DNA reads TGTGCCAGCAGTTACTCCACCCGCGTCAGGGATATAGAGACCCAGTACTTC. It yields the protein CASSYSTRVRDIETQYF.

The V gene is TRBV7-2, the J gene TRBJ1-6; unclear D gene. The CDR3 runs 10 residues. Germline assignment: CDR1 SGHTA and CDR2 FQGNSA. CDR3 bases: TGTGCGGTTGGGTATTCACCCCTCCACTTT. Protein: CAVGYSPLHF. Looking up the rest from reference TRBV7-2 and TRBJ1-6 gives the full variable domain: GAGVSQSPSNKVTEKGKDVELRCDPISGHTALYWYRQSLGQGLEFLIYFQGNSAPDKSGLPSDRFSAERTGGSVSTLTIQRTQQEDSAVYLCAVGYSPLHFGNGTRLTVT.

This clonotype came up a few times. This sequence joins TRBV7-2 and TRBJ2-3, with D uncertain. Trimming took off 0 bases at V and 0 bases at J, with 7 bases between the two ends. CDR1 and CDR2 (germline): SGHTA, FQGNSA. The CDR3 contains 15 residues. The CDR3 loop is CASSLALMSTDTQYF. CDR3 nucleotides: TGTGCCAGCAGCTTAGCCCTGATGAGCACAGATACGCAGTATTTT.

V usage is TRBV18 and J usage is TRBJ1-2; D is perhaps TRBD1 (5 bases). With 2 bases removed from V and 3 bases from J, the gap between germline ends came to 7 bases. The germline V gene encodes CDR1 KGHSH and CDR2 LQKENI. This CDR3 comprises 13 residues. The CDR3, as DNA: TGTGCCAGCTCACCATCGGGGGACTATGGCTACACCTTC. This sequence encodes CASSPSGDYGYTF.

This clonotype was seen repeatedly, ten times or more. V usage is TRBV6-1 and J usage is TRBJ2-1, with D tentatively TRBD1 (5 bases). Trimming pared 9 bases from V and 3 bases from J, leaving 15 bases between. This CDR3 region has 14 residues. The germline V gene encodes CDR1 MNHNS and CDR2 SASEGT. CDR3 DNA sequence: TGTGCCAGTAGGGTGGACACCTTCTACAATGAGCAGTTCTTC. Its translation is CASRVDTFYNEQFF.

This rearrangement joins TRBV4-2 to TRBJ2-1; D is perhaps TRBD1 or TRBD2 (5 bases each). From germline, CDR1 is LGHNA and CDR2 YNFKEQ. The CDR3 runs to 23 residues. Between the trimmed V and J ends, which lost 4 bases and 0 bases, there was a span of 34 bases. The CDR3, as DNA: TGTGCCAGCAGCCCCCGCCCGAGACACGGTATTAGCGAGGGGCAGAGCTCCTACAATGAGCAGTTCTTC. It specifies CASSPRPRHGISEGQSSYNEQFF.

This clonotype came up many times. V gene TRBV5-1 combines with J gene TRBJ1-2, with a tentative D call TRBD1 (6 bases). The CDR3 length is 12 residues. Trimming left V 4 bases short and J 8 bases short, with 12 bases between. The germline V gene encodes CDR1 SGHRS and CDR2 YFSETQ. CDR3: CASSHDRRGYTF. The CDR3 DNA reads TGCGCCAGCAGCCATGACAGGCGCGGCTACACCTTC. Full variable domain (remainder filled in from reference TRBV5-1 and TRBJ1-2): KAGVTQTPRYLIKTRGQQVTLSCSPISGHRSVSWYQQTPGQGLQFLFEYFSETQRNKGNFPGRFSGRQFSNSRSEMNVSTLELGDSALYLCASSHDRRGYTFGSGTRLTVV.

This clonotype was seen many times. This sequence joins TRBV20-1 and TRBJ1-5; D ambiguous. The germline gives CDR1 DFQATT, CDR2 SNEGSKA (reference sequence). The CDR3 sequence is 15 residues long. V was pared by 6 bases and J by 4 bases, with 19 bases between. The CDR3 sequence is CSAISFEGGNQPQHF. The CDR3 DNA sequence: TGCAGTGCAATAAGTTTCGAGGGAGGGAATCAGCCCCAGCATTTT.

The V gene is TRBV20-1, the J gene TRBJ1-2, with 7 bases fitting TRBD1. The V gene's germline CDR1 is DFQATT and CDR2 SNEGSKA (reference sequence). The CDR3 length is 14 residues. The V gene end was trimmed by 1 base and the J gene end by 8 bases; junction bases not matched to a gene: 10. For the CDR3, the DNA is TGCAGTGCTAGAGTAAGAGCAGGGGGTTACGGCTACACCTTC. This codes for CSARVRAGGYGYTF.

The chain is built from TRBV12-3 or TRBV12-4 and TRBJ1-2, with a possible D match to TRBD1 (5 bases). V was cut by 8 bases and J by 5 bases, with 18 bases left in between. This CDR3 has 14 residues. The CDR3 loop is CASGGTVNPYGYTF. The CDR3 DNA follows: TGTGCCAGCGGTGGGACCGTTAACCCTTATGGCTACACCTTC.

The rearrangement uses TRBV20-1 and TRBJ1-1; TRBD1 is a possible D gene (5 bases). V gave up 6 bases and J gave up 4 bases, with 15 bases separating them. This CDR3 has 13 amino acids. Germline values: CDR1 DFQATT, CDR2 SNEGSKA (reference sequence). The CDR3 protein is CSARRGGGTEAFF. In DNA form, the CDR3 reads TGCAGTGCCCGCCGAGGTGGGGGCACTGAAGCTTTCTTT.

This clonotype was counted only a few times. The chain recombines TRBV29-1 with TRBJ2-3, with unresolved D. Germline CDR1 reads SQVTM; CDR2 reads ANQGSEA. V lost 3 bases and J 5 bases, leaving 6 bases between the germline ends. This CDR3 region has 11 residues. CDR3 sequence (DNA): TGCAGCGTTGAGGACCTAGATACGCAGTATTTT. This translates into CSVEDLDTQYF.

This clonotype has only a few counts. The CDR3 DNA sequence: TGTGCCAGCAGCTTAAAACGGGGGGACTACGAGCAGTACTTC. Residues: CASSLKRGDYEQYF. This chain connects TRBV7-6 to TRBJ2-7; 7 bases are a match to TRBD2. The ends lost 2 bases at V and 3 bases at J; junction bases unmatched: 4. CDR1 SGHVS and CDR2 FNYEAQ come from the germline V gene. The CDR3 length is 14 residues.